One and the same sample provided the 18 T cell receptor beta chains below, sequenced in a study. MiXCR was run by TCRdb on the RT-PCR reads, yielding one entry per CDR3 protein. The sample has about 700,000 distinct CDR3 sequences; more than 13% are singletons. Sequenced: memory CD4+ T cells from blood. These receptors were taken from a female donor in good health, serving as a healthy control.

CDR3 region: CASSVRGPTGELFF. The CDR3 coding sequence is TGTGCCAGCAGCGTAAGGGGGCCCACCGGGGAGCTGTTTTTT. The chain links TRBV11-2 to TRBJ2-2; 7 nucleotides line up with TRBD1. The length of the CDR3 is 14 residues. V shed 5 bases, J shed 4 bases, and the junction held 4 bases outside the gene matches. The V gene's germline CDR1 is SGHAT and CDR2 FQNNGV.

The genes are TRBV6-5 and TRBJ1-3; D unclear. Germline V gene lookup returns CDR1 MNHEY and CDR2 SVGAGI. The CDR3 sequence is 15 residues long. V was cut by 5 bases and J by 0 bases, with 11 bases left in between. CDR3 in amino acids: CASSAVFTSGNTIYF. The CDR3 region has the DNA TGTGCCAGCAGTGCCGTATTCACCTCTGGAAACACCATATATTTT.

This clonotype came up a few times. The genes are TRBV27 and TRBJ2-7; D is perhaps TRBD2 (5 bases). The CDR3 totals 13 residues. V shed 8 bases and J shed 0 bases, with 11 bases lying between them. CDR1 MNHEY and CDR2 SMNVEV come from the germline V gene (reference sequence). CDR3 coding DNA: TGTGCCAGCGGCTATACTAGCTCCTACGAGCAGTACTTC. This codes for CASGYTSSYEQYF.

This clonotype occurred a few times. The chain has TRBV29-1 and TRBJ2-7; the D gene is possibly TRBD1 (5 bases). The CDR3 has 14 residues. The germline V gene has CDR1 SQVTM and CDR2 ANQGSEA. V was trimmed by 4 bases and J by 1 base, leaving 14 bases between them. The CDR3 protein is CSVVTQVTSYEQYF. In DNA form, the CDR3 reads TGCAGCGTTGTAACACAGGTGACATCCTACGAGCAGTACTTC.

This clonotype was recorded at least ten times. This chain connects TRBV9 to TRBJ2-3; D gene ambiguous. The V and J ends lost 0 bases and 5 bases respectively, with 7 bases between them. The CDR3 is 13 amino acids. Germline V gene data show CDR1 as SGDLS and CDR2 as YYNGEE. CDR3 in amino acids: CASSVVVEDTQYF. The CDR3 region has the DNA TGTGCCAGCAGCGTAGTGGTGGAAGATACGCAGTATTTT.

The sample holds a few counts of this clonotype. This chain links TRBV2 with TRBJ2-5; D perhaps matches TRBD1 (5 bases). The germline V gene encodes CDR1 SNHLY and CDR2 FYNNEI. The V end lost 6 bases, the J end lost 3 bases, and 11 bases lay between the germline ends. CDR3 length: 13 residues. The DNA for the CDR3 is TGTGCCAGCAGATTAACAGGTGAAGAGACCCAGTACTTC. Protein: CASRLTGEETQYF.

The gene calls are TRBV7-9 and TRBJ2-1, with 12 bases that match TRBD2. From germline, CDR1 is SEHNR and CDR2 FQNEAQ (reference sequence). This CDR3 spans 15 amino acids. V lost 5 bases, J lost 8 bases, and 7 bases stayed unmatched. CDR3 DNA: TGTGCCAGCAGCGTGAGACTAGCGGGAGTTCATGAGCAGTTCTTC. Residues: CASSVRLAGVHEQFF.

This clonotype has at least ten counts. The chain recombines TRBV12-3 or TRBV12-4 with TRBJ2-7; 12 positions match TRBD2. This CDR3 contains 15 residues. The ends lost 6 bases at V and 5 bases at J; junction bases unmatched: 8. The CDR3 here is CASRAGLAGYHEQYF. The CDR3 DNA reads as TGTGCCAGCAGGGCGGGACTAGCGGGCTATCACGAGCAGTACTTC.

This clonotype was seen at least ten times. The chain couples TRBV12-3 or TRBV12-4 to TRBJ2-3; 9 bases are shared with TRBD1. This CDR3 spans 16 amino acids. J lost 7 bases, V lost 6 bases, and 14 bases had no gene match. Written as DNA, the CDR3 is TGTGCCAGCAGGCCAAACCCGGGACAGGGCTACTATACGCAGTATTTT. It yields the protein CASRPNPGQGYYTQYF.

This clonotype has only a few counts. CDR3: CASSHGTIYEQYF. The CDR3 nucleotides read TGTGCCAGCAGCCACGGGACAATCTACGAGCAGTACTTC. The V and J genes are TRBV12-3 or TRBV12-4 and TRBJ2-7; maybe TRBD1 (6 bases). Trimming removed 6 bases from V and 3 bases from J, with 12 bases in between. The CDR3 length is 13 residues.

This clonotype has just a few counts. The gene calls are TRBV4-2 and TRBJ1-5; D remains ambiguous. CDR3 size: 16 residues. V was trimmed by 0 bases and J by 3 bases, leaving 12 bases between them. Germline values: CDR1 LGHNA, CDR2 YNFKEQ. CDR3 DNA sequence: TGTGCCAGCAGCCAAGATCCCGCGGCTAACAATCAGCCCCAGCATTTT. This codes for CASSQDPAANNQPQHF.

The chain recombines TRBV12-3 or TRBV12-4 with TRBJ2-1, with D perhaps TRBD1 or TRBD2 (6 bases each). The CDR3 loop spans 14 amino acids. The V end was cut by 3 bases, the J end by 9 bases, with 15 bases between. The CDR3 sequence: CASSLGGGTLEQFF. The CDR3 DNA sequence: TGTGCCAGCAGTTTGGGGGGCGGGACACTTGAGCAGTTCTTC.

Many counts were recorded for this clonotype. The chain recombines TRBV6-6 with TRBJ2-7; 8 bases are a match to TRBD1. From germline, CDR1 is MNHNY and CDR2 SVGAGI (reference sequence). V dropped 5 bases and J dropped 2; count of bases not matched to a gene: 5. This CDR3 is built from 14 residues. Here the CDR3 DNA reads TGTGCCAGCAGTGACAGGGGCAACACCTACGAGCAGTACTTC. Protein product: CASSDRGNTYEQYF.

The rearrangement links TRBV3-1 to TRBJ2-7, with D perhaps TRBD2 (6 bases). The CDR3 length is 15 residues. Per germline, CDR1 LGHDT and CDR2 YNNKEL (reference sequence). V was clipped by 0 bases and J by 2 bases, with 11 bases between them. DNA for the CDR3: TGTGCCAGCAGCCAAGAAGGCGGGGCACCCTACGAGCAGTACTTC. Translating it yields CASSQEGGAPYEQYF.

This clonotype was found a few times. The chain is built from TRBV9 and TRBJ1-1; 7 nucleotides agree with TRBD1. J lost 1 base, V lost 0 bases, and 9 bases had no gene match. The germline V gene encodes CDR1 SGDLS and CDR2 YYNGEE. The CDR3 has 17 amino acids. Here the CDR3 DNA reads TGTGCCAGCAGCGTAGACCCTAGGACAGGTTCGAACACTGAAGCTTTCTTT. This gives the protein CASSVDPRTGSNTEAFF.

This clonotype was seen repeatedly, ten times or more. V is TRBV29-1 and J is TRBJ2-3; TRBD1 or TRBD2 may be the D gene (6 bases each). V lost 7 bases to trimming and J lost 4 bases, with 18 bases between them. Germline loops: CDR1 SQVTM, CDR2 ANQGSEA. The CDR3 consists of 14 residues. The CDR3 DNA sequence: TGCAGCGCCGCGGTCGGGGGCAAAGCAGATACGCAGTATTTT. Protein sequence: CSAAVGGKADTQYF.

This clonotype has just a few counts. The gene calls are TRBV7-2 and TRBJ1-1; 9 bases fit TRBD1. Germline V lookup: CDR1 SGHTA, CDR2 FQGNSA. This CDR3 is 15 amino acids long. Unmatched junction bases numbered 4, after V lost 4 bases and J lost 1 base. The CDR3 sequence is CASSWGQGRNTEAFF. CDR3 bases: TGTGCCAGCAGCTGGGGACAGGGACGGAACACTGAAGCTTTCTTT.

This clonotype has just a few counts. The J gene is TRBJ2-3, the V gene TRBV5-5; TRBD2 matches at 7 bases. J lost 1 base, V lost 6 bases, and 8 bases had no gene match. Germline CDR1 SGHKS, CDR2 YYEKEE (reference sequence). This CDR3 region has 15 residues. CDR3 DNA: TGTGCCAGCACCTACACTAGCGCCCGCACAGATACGCAGTATTTT. It codes for CASTYTSARTDTQYF.